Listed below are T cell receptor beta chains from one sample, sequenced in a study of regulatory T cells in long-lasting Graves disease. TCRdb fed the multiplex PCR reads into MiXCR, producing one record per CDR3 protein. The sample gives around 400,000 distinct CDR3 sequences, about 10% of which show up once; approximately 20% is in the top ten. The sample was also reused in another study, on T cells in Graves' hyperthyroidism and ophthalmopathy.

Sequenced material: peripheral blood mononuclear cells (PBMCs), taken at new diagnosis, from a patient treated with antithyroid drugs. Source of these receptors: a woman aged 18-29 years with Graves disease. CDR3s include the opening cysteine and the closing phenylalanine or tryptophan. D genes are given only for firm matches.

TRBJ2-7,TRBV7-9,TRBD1,CASSLVPPGGWSEQYF
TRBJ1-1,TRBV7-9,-,CASSLRGFREAFF
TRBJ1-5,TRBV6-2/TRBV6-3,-,CASSYGGQPQHF
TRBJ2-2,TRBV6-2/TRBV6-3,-,CASSLAAGSNTGELFF
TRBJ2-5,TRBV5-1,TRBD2,CTSTQRTGGRETQYF
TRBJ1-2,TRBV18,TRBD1,CASSHFGDRGYGYTF
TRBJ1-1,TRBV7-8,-,CASSFVPLTSVNTEAFF
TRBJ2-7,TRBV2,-,CASRIASSYEQYF
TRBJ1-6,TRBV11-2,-,CASSSKGSPLHF
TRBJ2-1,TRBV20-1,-,CSAREPAGQIYNEQFF
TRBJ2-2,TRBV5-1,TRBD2,CASSLAGTSGDGELFF
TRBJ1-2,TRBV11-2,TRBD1,CASSPGTGGALYGYTF
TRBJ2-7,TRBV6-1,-,CASRPGLDLYEQYF
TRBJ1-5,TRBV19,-,CASSILTVGNQPQHF
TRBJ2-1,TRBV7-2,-,CASSHTGIMSRYEQFF
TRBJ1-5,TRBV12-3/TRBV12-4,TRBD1,CASSLRGQGVFPQHF
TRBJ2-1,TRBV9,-,CASSVAGNEQFF
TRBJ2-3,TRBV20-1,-,CSAMFRDTDTQYF
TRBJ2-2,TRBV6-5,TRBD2,CASSYPQERGATGELFF
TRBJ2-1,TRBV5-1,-,CASSSQWRDNEQFF
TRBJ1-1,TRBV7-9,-,CASSLARGGGTEAFF
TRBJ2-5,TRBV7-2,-,CASSSQGYGETQYF
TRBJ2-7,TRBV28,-,CASSFPVGLSLSYEQYF
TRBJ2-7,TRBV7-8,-,CASSLGWKLEQYF
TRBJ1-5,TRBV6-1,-,CASSEPLTGTGQPQHF
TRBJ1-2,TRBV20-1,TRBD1,CSAPMDTPGQGFGLGYTF
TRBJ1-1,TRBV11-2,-,CASSQGGAVRNTEAFF
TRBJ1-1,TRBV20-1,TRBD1,CSARDKRGPPEAFF
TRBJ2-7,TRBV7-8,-,CASSLGFRAYEQYF
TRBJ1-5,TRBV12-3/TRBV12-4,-,CASSFGRAHQPQHF
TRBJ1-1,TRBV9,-,CASSVNAGSEAFF
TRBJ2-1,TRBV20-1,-,CSARDIGIYNEQFF
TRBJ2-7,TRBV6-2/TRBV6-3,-,CASSFQKHYEQYF
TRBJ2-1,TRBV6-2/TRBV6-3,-,CASSYSSLASYNEQFF
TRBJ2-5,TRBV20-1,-,CSARWETQYF
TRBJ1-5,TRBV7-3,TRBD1,CASSLTGGGQPQHF
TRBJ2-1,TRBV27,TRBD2,CASSFGGGNEQFF
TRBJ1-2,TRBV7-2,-,CASSLTGLSYGYTF
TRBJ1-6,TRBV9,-,CASSPLGVSYNSPLHF
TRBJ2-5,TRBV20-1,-,CSARGSGGGTGTQYF
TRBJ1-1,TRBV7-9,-,CASSLVPYTEAFF
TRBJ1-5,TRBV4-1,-,CASSQEGRRVRRNQPQHF
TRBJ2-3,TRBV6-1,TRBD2,CASSEARLAGLTDTQYF
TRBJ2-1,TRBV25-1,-,CASSQKRDWYSYNEQFF
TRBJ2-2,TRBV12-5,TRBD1,CASGSTQGADTGEPFF
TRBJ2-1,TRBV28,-,CASSARDKGRAGIRHNEQFF
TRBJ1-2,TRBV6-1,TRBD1,CASSEGQKSLGYGYTF
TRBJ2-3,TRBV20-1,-,CSARVGPGVTDTQYF
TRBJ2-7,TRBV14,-,CASSPGTSDYEQYF
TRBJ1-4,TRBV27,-,CASSPSTDASTELFF
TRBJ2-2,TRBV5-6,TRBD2,CASSMLLAGALTGELFF
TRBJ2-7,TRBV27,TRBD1,CASSFGGQGYEQYF
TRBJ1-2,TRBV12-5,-,CASGLRMKDIGYDGYTF
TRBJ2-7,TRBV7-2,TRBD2,CASSLKREGPYEQYF
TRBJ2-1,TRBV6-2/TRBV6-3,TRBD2,CASSGLAGTEEDEQFF